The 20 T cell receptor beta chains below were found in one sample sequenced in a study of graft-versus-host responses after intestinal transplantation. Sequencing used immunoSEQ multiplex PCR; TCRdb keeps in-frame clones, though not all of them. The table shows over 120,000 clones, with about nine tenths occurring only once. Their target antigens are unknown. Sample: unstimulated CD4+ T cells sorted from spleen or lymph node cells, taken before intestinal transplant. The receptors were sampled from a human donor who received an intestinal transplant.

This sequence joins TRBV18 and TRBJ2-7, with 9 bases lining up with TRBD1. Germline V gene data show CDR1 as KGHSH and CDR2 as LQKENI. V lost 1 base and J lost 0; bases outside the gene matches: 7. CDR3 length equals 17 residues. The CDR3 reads CASSPRMGQGSSYEQYF. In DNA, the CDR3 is TGTGCCAGCTCACCACGTATGGGACAGGGTTCCTCCTACGAGCAGTACTTC.

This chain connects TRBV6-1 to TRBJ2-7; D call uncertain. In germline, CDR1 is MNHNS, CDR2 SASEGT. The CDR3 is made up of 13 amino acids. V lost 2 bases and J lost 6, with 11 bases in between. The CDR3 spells CASSELFEAEQYF. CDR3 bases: TGTGCCAGCAGTGAACTTTTTGAAGCCGAGCAGTACTTC.

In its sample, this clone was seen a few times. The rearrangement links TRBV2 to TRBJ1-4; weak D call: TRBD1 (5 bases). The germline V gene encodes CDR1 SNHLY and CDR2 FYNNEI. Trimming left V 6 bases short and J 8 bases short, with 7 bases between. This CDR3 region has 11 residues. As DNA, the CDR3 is TGTGCCAGCAGGGGGCTCGAAAAACTGTTTTTT. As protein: CASRGLEKLFF.

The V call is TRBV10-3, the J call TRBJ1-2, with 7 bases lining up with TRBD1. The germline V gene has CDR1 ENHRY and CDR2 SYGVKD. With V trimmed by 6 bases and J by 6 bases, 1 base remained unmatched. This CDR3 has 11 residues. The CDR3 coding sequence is TGTGCCATCAGACAGGGGAATGGCTACACCTTC. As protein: CAIRQGNGYTF.

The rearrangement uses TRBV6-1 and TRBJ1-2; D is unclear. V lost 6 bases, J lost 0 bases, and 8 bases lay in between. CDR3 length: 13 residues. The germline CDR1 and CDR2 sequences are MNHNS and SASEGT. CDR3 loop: CASSRLANYGYTF. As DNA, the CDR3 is TGTGCCAGCAGCCGACTGGCTAACTATGGCTACACCTTC.

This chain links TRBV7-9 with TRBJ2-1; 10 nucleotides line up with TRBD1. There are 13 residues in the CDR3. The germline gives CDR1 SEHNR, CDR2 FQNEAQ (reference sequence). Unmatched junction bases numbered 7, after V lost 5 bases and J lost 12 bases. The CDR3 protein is CASSPRDRGGQFF. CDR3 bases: TGTGCCAGCAGCCCCCGGGACAGGGGAGGGCAGTTCTTC.

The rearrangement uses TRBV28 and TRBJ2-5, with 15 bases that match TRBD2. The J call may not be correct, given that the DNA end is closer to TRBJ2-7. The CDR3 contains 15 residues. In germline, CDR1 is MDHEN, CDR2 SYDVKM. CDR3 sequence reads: CASSGLAGGRDEQYF. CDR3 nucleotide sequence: TGTGCCAGCAGTGGACTAGCGGGAGGGCGCGACGAGCAGTACTTC.

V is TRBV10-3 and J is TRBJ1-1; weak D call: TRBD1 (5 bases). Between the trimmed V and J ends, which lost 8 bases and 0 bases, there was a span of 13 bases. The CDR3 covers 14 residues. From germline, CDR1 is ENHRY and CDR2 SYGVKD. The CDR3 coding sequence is TGTGCCATCCGCGGGGGAGTCGTGAACACTGAAGCTTTCTTT. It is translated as CAIRGGVVNTEAFF.

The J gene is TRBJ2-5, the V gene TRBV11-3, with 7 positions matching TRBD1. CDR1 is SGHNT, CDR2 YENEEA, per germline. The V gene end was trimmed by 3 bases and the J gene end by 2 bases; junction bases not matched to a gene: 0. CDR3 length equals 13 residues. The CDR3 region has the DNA TGTGCCAGCAGCTTGGGACAGCAAGAGACCCAGTACTTC. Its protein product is CASSLGQQETQYF.

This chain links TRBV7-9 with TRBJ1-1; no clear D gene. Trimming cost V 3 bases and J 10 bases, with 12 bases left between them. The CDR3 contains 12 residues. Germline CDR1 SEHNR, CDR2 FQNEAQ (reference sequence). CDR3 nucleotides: TGTGCCAGCAGCTTGAGGGTTGCCGGAGCTTTCTTT. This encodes CASSLRVAGAFF.

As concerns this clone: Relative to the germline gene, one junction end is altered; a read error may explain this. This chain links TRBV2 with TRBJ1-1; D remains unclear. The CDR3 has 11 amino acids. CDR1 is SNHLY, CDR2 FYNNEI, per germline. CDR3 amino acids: CASSLKTEAFF. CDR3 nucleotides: TGTGCCAGCAGCCTGAAGACTGAAGCTTTCTTT.

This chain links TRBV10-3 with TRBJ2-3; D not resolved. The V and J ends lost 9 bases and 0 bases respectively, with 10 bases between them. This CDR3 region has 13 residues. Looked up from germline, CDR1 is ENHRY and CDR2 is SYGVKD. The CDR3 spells CAIYRASTDTQYF. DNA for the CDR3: TGTGCCATTTACCGGGCTAGCACAGATACGCAGTATTTT.

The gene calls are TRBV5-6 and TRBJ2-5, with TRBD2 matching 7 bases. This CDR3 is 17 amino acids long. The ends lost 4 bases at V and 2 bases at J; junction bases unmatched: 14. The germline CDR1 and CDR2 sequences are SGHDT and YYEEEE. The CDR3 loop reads CASSRMRGTTLQETQYF. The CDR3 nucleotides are TGTGCCAGCAGCCGGATGCGGGGGACGACTCTTCAAGAGACCCAGTACTTC.

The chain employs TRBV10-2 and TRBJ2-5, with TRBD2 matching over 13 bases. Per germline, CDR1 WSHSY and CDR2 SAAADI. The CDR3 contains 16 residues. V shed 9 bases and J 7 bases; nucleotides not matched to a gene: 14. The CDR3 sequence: CASTGTSGKVGGTQYF. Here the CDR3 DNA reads TGCGCCAGTACCGGGACTAGCGGGAAGGTAGGGGGGACCCAGTACTTC.

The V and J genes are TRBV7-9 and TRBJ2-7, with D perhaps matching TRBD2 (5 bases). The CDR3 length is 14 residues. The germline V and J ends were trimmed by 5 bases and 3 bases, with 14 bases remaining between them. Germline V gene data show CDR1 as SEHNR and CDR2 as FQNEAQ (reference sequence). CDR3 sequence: CASSPTGTNYEQYF. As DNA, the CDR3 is TGTGCCAGCAGCCCGACGGGAACAAACTACGAGCAGTACTTC.

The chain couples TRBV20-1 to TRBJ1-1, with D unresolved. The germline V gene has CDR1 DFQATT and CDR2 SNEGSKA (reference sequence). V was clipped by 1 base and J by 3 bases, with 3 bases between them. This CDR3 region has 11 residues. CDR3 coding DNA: TGCAGTGCTAGAGCGGACACTGAAGCTTTCTTT. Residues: CSARADTEAFF.

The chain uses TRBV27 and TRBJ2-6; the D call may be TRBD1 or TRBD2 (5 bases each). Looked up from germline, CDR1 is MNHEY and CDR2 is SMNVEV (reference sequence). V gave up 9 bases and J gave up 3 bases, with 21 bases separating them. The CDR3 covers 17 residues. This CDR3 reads CASDTGTDLSGANVLTF. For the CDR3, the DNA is TGTGCCAGTGACACCGGGACCGATCTTAGTGGGGCCAACGTCCTGACTTTC.

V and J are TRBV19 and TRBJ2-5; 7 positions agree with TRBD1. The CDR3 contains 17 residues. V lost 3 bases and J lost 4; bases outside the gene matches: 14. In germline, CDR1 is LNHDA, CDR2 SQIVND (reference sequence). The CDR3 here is CASSIRAAGGFTETQYF. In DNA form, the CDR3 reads TGTGCCAGTAGTATCAGGGCCGCAGGGGGTTTCACAGAGACCCAGTACTTC.

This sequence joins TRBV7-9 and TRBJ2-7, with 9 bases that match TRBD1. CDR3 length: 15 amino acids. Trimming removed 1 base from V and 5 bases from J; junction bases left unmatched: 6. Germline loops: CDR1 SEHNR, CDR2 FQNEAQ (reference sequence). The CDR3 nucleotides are TGTGCCAGCAGCTTAGTATGGGACAGGGTGGACGAGCAGTACTTC. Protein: CASSLVWDRVDEQYF.

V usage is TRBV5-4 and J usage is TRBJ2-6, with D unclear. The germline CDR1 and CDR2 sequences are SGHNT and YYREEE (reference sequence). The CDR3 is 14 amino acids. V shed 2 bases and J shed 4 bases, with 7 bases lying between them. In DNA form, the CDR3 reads TGTGCCAGCAGCTTCCGGTTCGGGGCCAACGTCCTGACTTTC. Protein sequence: CASSFRFGANVLTF.